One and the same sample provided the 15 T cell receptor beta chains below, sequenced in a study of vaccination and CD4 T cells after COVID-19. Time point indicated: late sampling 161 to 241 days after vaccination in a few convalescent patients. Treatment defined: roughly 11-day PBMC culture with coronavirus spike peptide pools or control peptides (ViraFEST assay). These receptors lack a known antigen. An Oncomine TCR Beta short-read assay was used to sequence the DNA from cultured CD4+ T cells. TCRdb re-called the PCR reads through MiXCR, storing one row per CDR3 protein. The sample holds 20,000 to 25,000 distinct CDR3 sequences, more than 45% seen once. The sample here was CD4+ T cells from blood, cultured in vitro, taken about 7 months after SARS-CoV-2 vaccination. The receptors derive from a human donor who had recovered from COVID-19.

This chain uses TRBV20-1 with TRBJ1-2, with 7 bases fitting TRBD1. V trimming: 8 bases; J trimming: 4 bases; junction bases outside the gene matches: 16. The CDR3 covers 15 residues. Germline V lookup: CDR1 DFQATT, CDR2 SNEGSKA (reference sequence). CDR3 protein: CSQKGQGDGSYGYTF. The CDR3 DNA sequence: TGCAGTCAGAAGGGGCAGGGGGATGGGAGCTATGGCTACACCTTC.

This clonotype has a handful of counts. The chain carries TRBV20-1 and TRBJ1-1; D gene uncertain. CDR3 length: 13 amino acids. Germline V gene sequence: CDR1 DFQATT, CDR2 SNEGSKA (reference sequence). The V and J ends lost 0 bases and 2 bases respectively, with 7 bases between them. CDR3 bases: TGCAGTGCTAGAGATCGGGGAAACACTGAAGCTTTCTTT. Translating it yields CSARDRGNTEAFF.

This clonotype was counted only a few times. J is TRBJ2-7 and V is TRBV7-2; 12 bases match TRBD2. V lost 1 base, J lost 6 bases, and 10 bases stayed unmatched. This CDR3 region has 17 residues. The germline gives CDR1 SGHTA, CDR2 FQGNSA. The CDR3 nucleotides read TGTGCCAGCAGCTTAGTAGGGCTAGCGGGGGGGCCGCGCGAGCAGTACTTC. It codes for CASSLVGLAGGPREQYF.

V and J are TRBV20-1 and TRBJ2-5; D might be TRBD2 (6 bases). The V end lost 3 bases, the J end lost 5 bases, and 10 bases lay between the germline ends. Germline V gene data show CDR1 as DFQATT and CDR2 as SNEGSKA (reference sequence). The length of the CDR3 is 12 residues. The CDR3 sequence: CSARRLAETQYF. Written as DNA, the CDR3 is TGCAGTGCTAGGAGGCTAGCGGAGACCCAGTACTTC.

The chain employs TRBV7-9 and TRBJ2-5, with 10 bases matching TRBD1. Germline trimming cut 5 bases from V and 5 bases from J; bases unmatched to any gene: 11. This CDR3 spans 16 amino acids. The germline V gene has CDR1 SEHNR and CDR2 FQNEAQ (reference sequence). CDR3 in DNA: TGTGCCAGCAGCATCGGGGACAGGGGAGGTTGGGAGACCCAGTACTTC. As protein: CASSIGDRGGWETQYF.

The CDR3 DNA sequence: TGCAGTGCTAGGCTAGCGGGTCTTTTTAATGAGCAGTTCTTC. This gives the protein CSARLAGLFNEQFF. The chain carries TRBV20-1 and TRBJ2-1; TRBD2 matches 8 bases. The CDR3 consists of 14 residues. The V gene end was trimmed by 3 bases and the J gene end by 7 bases; junction bases not matched to a gene: 8. CDR1 is DFQATT, CDR2 SNEGSKA, per germline (reference sequence).

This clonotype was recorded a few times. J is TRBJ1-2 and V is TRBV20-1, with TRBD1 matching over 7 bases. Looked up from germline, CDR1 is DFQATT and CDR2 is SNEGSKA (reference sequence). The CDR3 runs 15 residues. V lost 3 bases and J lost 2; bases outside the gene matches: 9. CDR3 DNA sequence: TGCAGTGCTAGTGGGGGAGACAGGGCAAACTATGGCTACACCTTC. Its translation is CSASGGDRANYGYTF.

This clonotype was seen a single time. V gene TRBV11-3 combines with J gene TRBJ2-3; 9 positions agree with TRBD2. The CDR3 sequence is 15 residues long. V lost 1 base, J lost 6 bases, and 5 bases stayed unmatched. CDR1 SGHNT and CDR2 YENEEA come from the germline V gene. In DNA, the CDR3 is TGTGCCAGCAGCTTAGTAGCGGGAGCTTCGGATACGCAGTATTTT. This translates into CASSLVAGASDTQYF.

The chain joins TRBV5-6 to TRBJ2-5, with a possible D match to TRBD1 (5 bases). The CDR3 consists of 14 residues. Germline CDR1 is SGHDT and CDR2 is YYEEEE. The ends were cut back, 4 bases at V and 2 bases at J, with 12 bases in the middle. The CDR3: CASSTGQLQETQYF. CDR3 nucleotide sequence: TGTGCCAGCAGCACCGGACAACTTCAAGAGACCCAGTACTTC.

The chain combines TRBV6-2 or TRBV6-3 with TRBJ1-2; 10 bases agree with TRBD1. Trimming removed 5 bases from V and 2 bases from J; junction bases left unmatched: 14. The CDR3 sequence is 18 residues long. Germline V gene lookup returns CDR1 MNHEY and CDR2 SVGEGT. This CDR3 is CASSPTPGQGPVNYGYTF. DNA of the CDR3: TGTGCCAGCAGTCCTACTCCGGGACAGGGGCCGGTAAACTATGGCTACACCTTC.

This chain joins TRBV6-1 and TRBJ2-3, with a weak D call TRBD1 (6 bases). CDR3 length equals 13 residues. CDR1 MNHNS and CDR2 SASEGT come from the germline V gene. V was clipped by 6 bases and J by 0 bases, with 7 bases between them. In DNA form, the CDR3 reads TGTGCCAGCAGGGACAGAAGCACAGATACGCAGTATTTT. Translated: CASRDRSTDTQYF.

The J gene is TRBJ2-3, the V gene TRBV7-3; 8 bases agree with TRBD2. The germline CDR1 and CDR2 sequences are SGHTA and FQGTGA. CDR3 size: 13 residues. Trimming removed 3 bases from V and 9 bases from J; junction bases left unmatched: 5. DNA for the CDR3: TGTGCCAGCAGCTTCGGAACTAGCGGAACGCAGTATTTT. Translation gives CASSFGTSGTQYF.

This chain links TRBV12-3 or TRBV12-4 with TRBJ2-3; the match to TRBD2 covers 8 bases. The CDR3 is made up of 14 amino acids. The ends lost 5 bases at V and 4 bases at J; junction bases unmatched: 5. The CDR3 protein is CASSRGSGADTQYF. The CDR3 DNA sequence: TGTGCCAGCAGTCGGGGTAGCGGGGCAGATACGCAGTATTTT.

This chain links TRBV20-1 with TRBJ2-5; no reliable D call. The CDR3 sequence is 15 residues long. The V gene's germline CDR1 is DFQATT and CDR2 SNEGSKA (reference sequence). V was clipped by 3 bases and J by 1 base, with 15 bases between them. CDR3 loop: CSARVPGDIQETQYF. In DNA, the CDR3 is TGCAGTGCTAGGGTTCCCGGTGATATCCAAGAGACCCAGTACTTC.

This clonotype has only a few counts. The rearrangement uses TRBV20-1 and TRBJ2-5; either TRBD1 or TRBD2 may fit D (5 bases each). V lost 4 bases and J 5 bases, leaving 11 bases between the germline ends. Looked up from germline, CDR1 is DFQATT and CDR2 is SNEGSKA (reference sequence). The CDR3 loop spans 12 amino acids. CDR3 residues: CSATPEGETQYF. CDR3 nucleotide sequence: TGCAGTGCTACGCCTGAGGGGGAGACCCAGTACTTC.